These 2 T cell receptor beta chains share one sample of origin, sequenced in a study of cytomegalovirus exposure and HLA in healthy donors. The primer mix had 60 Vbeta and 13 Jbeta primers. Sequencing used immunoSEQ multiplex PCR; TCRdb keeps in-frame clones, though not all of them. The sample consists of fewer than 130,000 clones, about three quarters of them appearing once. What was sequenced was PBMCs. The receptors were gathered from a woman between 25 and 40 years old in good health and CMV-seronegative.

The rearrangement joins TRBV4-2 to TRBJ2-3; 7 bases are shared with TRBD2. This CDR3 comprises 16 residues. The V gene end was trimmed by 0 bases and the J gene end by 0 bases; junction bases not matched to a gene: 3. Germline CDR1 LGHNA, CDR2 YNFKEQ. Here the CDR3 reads CASSQDAAGSTDTQYF. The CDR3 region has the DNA TGTGCCAGCAGCCAAGACGCAGCGGGAAGCACAGATACGCAGTATTTT.

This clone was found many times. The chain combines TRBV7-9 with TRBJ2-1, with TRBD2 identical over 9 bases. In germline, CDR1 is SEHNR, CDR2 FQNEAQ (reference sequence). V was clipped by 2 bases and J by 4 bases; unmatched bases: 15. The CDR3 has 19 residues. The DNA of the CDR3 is TGTGCCAGCAGCTTAAAGGTCTCGTTGGCGGGAGGGGAATACAATGAGCAGTTCTTC. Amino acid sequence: CASSLKVSLAGGEYNEQFF.